Shown below are 26 T cell receptor beta chains from a single sample sequenced in a study of radiotherapy plus CTLA-4 blockade in lung cancer. Method: immunoSEQ multiplex PCR; TCRdb's copy keeps in-frame clones and lacks some. The profile covers approximately 99,000 clones, with approximately 86% appearing a single time and 4% to 6% taken by the ten largest. This sample comprised peripheral blood, obtained from a patient treated with radiotherapy plus ipilimumab. The receptors shown here come from a human donor with non-small cell lung cancer that progressed on radiotherapy plus ipilimumab.

The V call is TRBV29-1, the J call TRBJ2-7; tentatively, D is TRBD1 (5 bases). There are 13 residues in the CDR3. V shed 7 bases and J shed 2 bases, with 15 bases lying between them. Germline CDR1 SQVTM, CDR2 ANQGSEA. The CDR3 DNA reads as TGCAGCGCTGGTGAAGACAGACCCTACGAGCAGTACTTC. This gives the protein CSAGEDRPYEQYF.

V usage is TRBV6-1 and J usage is TRBJ1-2; weak D call: TRBD1 (5 bases). Germline V gives CDR1 MNHNS, CDR2 SASEGT. The CDR3 covers 15 residues. V lost 6 bases to trimming and J lost 4 bases, with 18 bases between them. The CDR3, as DNA: TGTGCCAGCAGGCCCGGGACGCCAGCCGCCTATGGCTACACCTTC. Amino acids: CASRPGTPAAYGYTF.

This clone was counted between two and nine times. V usage is TRBV18 and J usage is TRBJ2-1; the D is unclear. There are 13 residues in the CDR3. The V and J ends lost 4 bases and 9 bases respectively, with 13 bases between them. CDR1 and CDR2 from the germline V gene are KGHSH and LQKENI. As DNA, the CDR3 is TGTGCCAGCTCACGCGATGGGGATGGTGAGCAGTTCTTC. This encodes CASSRDGDGEQFF.

The chain combines TRBV19 with TRBJ1-5; no clear D gene. The CDR3 is made up of 15 amino acids. The V and J ends lost 5 bases and 0 bases respectively, with 11 bases between them. Germline V CDR1 and CDR2: LNHDA, SQIVND (reference sequence). CDR3 DNA: TGTGCCAGTAGTCTGTTGGTGCATAGCAATCAGCCCCAGCATTTT. Protein product: CASSLLVHSNQPQHF.

The genes are TRBV11-2 and TRBJ2-7; D is possibly TRBD2 (6 bases). Germline CDR1 is SGHAT and CDR2 is FQNNGV. Trimming took off 3 bases at V and 2 bases at J, with 14 bases between the two ends. The CDR3 runs to 15 residues. CDR3 region: CASSLGPGEAYEQYF. The CDR3 nucleotides are TGTGCCAGCAGCTTGGGACCGGGGGAGGCCTACGAGCAGTACTTC.

V gene TRBV18 combines with J gene TRBJ2-2; perhaps TRBD2 as D (5 bases). The CDR3 spans 16 residues. The V end lost 4 bases, the J end lost 0 bases, and 12 bases lay between the germline ends. Germline-derived CDR1 and CDR2 are KGHSH and LQKENI. The CDR3 nucleotides are TGTGCCAGCTCACTCGGGATCGCGGCGAACACCGGGGAGCTGTTTTTT. Protein product: CASSLGIAANTGELFF.

V usage is TRBV28 and J usage is TRBJ2-1; 13 bases are a match to TRBD2. CDR1 MDHEN and CDR2 SYDVKM come from the germline V gene. There are 18 residues in the CDR3. V trimming: 4 bases; J trimming: 2 bases; junction bases outside the gene matches: 8. CDR3 sequence reads: CASSSPRTSGSPYNEQFF. The CDR3 DNA sequence: TGTGCCAGCAGTTCACCTCGGACTAGCGGGAGCCCCTACAATGAGCAGTTCTTC.

This rearrangement joins TRBV6-5 to TRBJ2-3; 10 bases match TRBD1. CDR1 is MNHEY, CDR2 SVGAGI, per germline. This CDR3 region has 15 residues. V lost 6 bases, J lost 4 bases, and 7 bases stayed unmatched. This chain's CDR3 is CASRLYGQGADTQYF. The CDR3 DNA follows: TGTGCCAGCAGACTCTATGGACAGGGGGCAGATACGCAGTATTTT.

Details on this clone: Other DNA sequences in the same sample also yield this CDR3. The chain combines TRBV6-1 with TRBJ1-2, with D uncertain. The ends were cut back, 0 bases at V and 3 bases at J, with 5 bases in the middle. This CDR3 contains 13 residues. Germline V lookup: CDR1 MNHNS, CDR2 SASEGT. The CDR3 bases are TGTGCCAGCAGTGAAGCCGGTGACTATGGCTACACCTTC. Translating gives CASSEAGDYGYTF.

CDR3 coding DNA: TGTGCCAGTACTCCGACGGGGACAGGGATATACAATGAGCAGTTCTTC. Its protein is CASTPTGTGIYNEQFF. This chain uses TRBV19 with TRBJ2-1; TRBD1 matches 9 bases. With 7 bases clipped from V and 4 bases from J, the junction kept 11 bases outside the gene matches. Germline values: CDR1 LNHDA, CDR2 SQIVND (reference sequence). The CDR3 covers 16 residues.

The gene calls are TRBV13 and TRBJ2-7; 8 bases map to TRBD2. Trimming removed 2 bases from V and 5 bases from J; junction bases left unmatched: 14. Per germline, CDR1 PRHDT and CDR2 FYEKMQ (reference sequence). This CDR3 contains 17 residues. The DNA of the CDR3 is TGTGCCAGCAGCTTAAGGAGACTAGCGCCCCGCAGAGACGAGCAGTACTTC. The encoded protein is CASSLRRLAPRRDEQYF.

The CDR3 DNA reads as TGTGCCAGCTCACCAAGAAGGGGGGATGAGCAGTTCTTC. It is translated as CASSPRRGDEQFF. The chain couples TRBV18 to TRBJ2-1; D may be TRBD1 or TRBD2 (6 bases each). Trimming took off 2 bases at V and 8 bases at J, with 10 bases between the two ends. CDR3 size: 13 residues. Germline lookup yields CDR1 KGHSH and CDR2 LQKENI.

The V and J genes are TRBV5-4 and TRBJ2-5; TRBD1 agrees at 9 bases. With 1 base clipped from V and 2 bases from J, the junction kept 18 bases outside the gene matches. Looked up from germline, CDR1 is SGHNT and CDR2 is YYREEE (reference sequence). The CDR3 loop spans 20 amino acids. CDR3 residues: CASSLSFGGQGTVQQETQYF. Written as DNA, the CDR3 is TGTGCCAGCAGCTTGTCCTTCGGGGGACAGGGTACCGTGCAGCAAGAGACCCAGTACTTC.

J is TRBJ2-1 and V is TRBV7-9; D might be TRBD1 (6 bases). Germline loops: CDR1 SEHNR, CDR2 FQNEAQ (reference sequence). There are 15 residues in the CDR3. V was clipped by 3 bases and J by 7 bases, with 16 bases between them. The CDR3 nucleotides are TGTGCCAGCAGCTTCTATGGGGGCAGAGGGAATGAGCAGTTCTTC. Residues: CASSFYGGRGNEQFF.

The chain combines TRBV5-1 with TRBJ2-7, with 7 bases identical to TRBD1. CDR1 is SGHRS and CDR2 is YFSETQ in the germline V gene. The trim removed 0 bases at V and 4 bases at J, leaving 4 bases unmatched. The length of the CDR3 is 14 residues. The CDR3 region is CASSLDRGGYEQYF. The CDR3, as DNA: TGCGCCAGCAGCTTGGACAGGGGTGGGTACGAGCAGTACTTC.

The V gene is TRBV10-2, the J gene TRBJ1-1; D not certain. The CDR3 loop spans 14 amino acids. The V end was cut by 4 bases, the J end by 8 bases, with 17 bases between. The germline V gene encodes CDR1 WSHSY and CDR2 SAAADI. Here the CDR3 reads CASSAEAIKPEAFF. CDR3 DNA sequence: TGCGCCAGCAGTGCAGAGGCTATAAAACCGGAAGCTTTCTTT.

The V and J genes are TRBV7-2 and TRBJ2-2; no definite D call. Germline V lookup: CDR1 SGHTA, CDR2 FQGNSA. The V gene lost 7 bases and the J gene lost 6 bases, with 9 bases spanning the gap. The length of the CDR3 is 12 residues. CDR3 nucleotide sequence: TGTGCCAGCACCTGGCGAGCCGGGGAGCTGTTTTTT. Its protein product is CASTWRAGELFF.

This sequence joins TRBV2 and TRBJ1-2; tentative D call: TRBD1 (6 bases). V shed 3 bases and J shed 4 bases, with 12 bases lying between them. The germline V gene has CDR1 SNHLY and CDR2 FYNNEI. This CDR3 is built from 14 residues. For the CDR3, the DNA is TGTGCCAGCAGTGATAGACAGGAGGCCTATGGCTACACCTTC. It specifies CASSDRQEAYGYTF.

This sequence joins TRBV5-1 and TRBJ2-5; 7 bases are a match to TRBD2. Judging by the DNA end, TRBJ2-7 fits better; the J call may be wrong. Germline CDR1 reads SGHRS; CDR2 reads YFSETQ. CDR3 length: 15 amino acids. The CDR3 loop reads CASSPQGGGSYEQYF. The DNA of the CDR3 is TGCGCCAGCAGCCCCCAGGGCGGGGGCTCCTACGAGCAGTACTTC.

The V call is TRBV9, the J call TRBJ2-5; TRBD2 matches 10 bases. Germline lookup yields CDR1 SGDLS and CDR2 YYNGEE. This CDR3 spans 15 amino acids. V trimming: 0 bases; J trimming: 4 bases; junction bases outside the gene matches: 3. CDR3: CASSVGSSGRETQYF. DNA for the CDR3: TGTGCCAGCAGCGTAGGGTCTAGCGGGAGAGAGACCCAGTACTTC.

The chain has TRBV5-1 and TRBJ1-2; D perhaps matches TRBD1 (5 bases). The germline CDR1 and CDR2 sequences are SGHRS and YFSETQ. V was pared by 4 bases and J by 6 bases, with 13 bases between. The CDR3 has 13 amino acids. CDR3 sequence: CASSARVSDGYTF. The CDR3 DNA sequence: TGCGCCAGCAGCGCCAGGGTTAGCGATGGCTACACCTTC.

The V call is TRBV9, the J call TRBJ1-1, with D maybe TRBD1 (5 bases). There are 13 residues in the CDR3. Per the germline V gene, CDR1 is SGDLS and CDR2 is YYNGEE. Trimming removed 6 bases at V and 6 bases at J, with 15 bases between. In DNA form, the CDR3 reads TGTGCCAGCACCCCCAGGGTCGGTCCTGAAGCTTTCTTT. This sequence encodes CASTPRVGPEAFF.

The genes are TRBV4-2 and TRBJ2-3; TRBD2 is a possible D gene (5 bases). This CDR3 spans 15 amino acids. In germline, CDR1 is LGHNA, CDR2 YNFKEQ. V was cut by 1 base and J by 5 bases, with 13 bases left in between. The chain's CDR3 is CASSQGSGGEDTQYF. DNA of the CDR3: TGTGCCAGCAGCCAAGGGTCCGGAGGCGAAGATACGCAGTATTTT.

This clone was detected once. The gene calls are TRBV2 and TRBJ2-1, with D perhaps TRBD2 (5 bases). CDR3 length: 11 residues. Trimming removed 7 bases at V and 14 bases at J, with 15 bases between. The germline gives CDR1 SNHLY, CDR2 FYNNEI. The CDR3: CASTNAGFEFF. The CDR3 coding sequence is TGTGCCAGCACCAATGCGGGTTTTGAGTTCTTC.

The chain has TRBV7-2 and TRBJ1-2; TRBD1 aligns across 9 bases. Germline V gene sequence: CDR1 SGHTA, CDR2 FQGNSA. V was pared by 5 bases and J by 4 bases, with 14 bases of the junction left unmatched. CDR3 length: 17 residues. The CDR3 protein is CASSPGTGTTLGYGYTF. The CDR3 DNA is TGTGCCAGCAGCCCCGGGACAGGGACAACACTAGGCTATGGCTACACCTTC.

A few counts support this clone. The chain recombines TRBV2 with TRBJ2-1, with D tentatively TRBD1 or TRBD2 (5 bases each). The CDR3 is 12 amino acids. Trimming took 7 bases from V and 8 from J, leaving 12 bases between them. Per germline, CDR1 SNHLY and CDR2 FYNNEI. This chain's CDR3 is CASTGQGHEQFF. CDR3 nucleotides: TGTGCCAGCACCGGCCAGGGACATGAGCAGTTCTTC.